There are many counts of the clone carrying this TCR beta chain. The antigen is not known. This record comes from a study of read filtering for tumor transcriptome and immune sequencing. About the research overall: Revised staging placed about 8 patients in R-ISS I, about 16 in II, 6 or 7 in III.

This library used approximately 0.4 ug RNA and molecular barcoded adaptors spanning alpha/delta and beta/gamma chains. MiXCR, applied by TCRdb to the reads, yields one record per CDR3 protein. The repertoire has around 44,000 distinct CDR3 sequences, 13% of them found once; the top ten carry about 29%. CDR3 length: 15 amino acids. V lost 5 bases, J lost 5 bases, and 9 bases stayed unmatched. Study results and limitations: RNA-seq captured clonotypes less deeply and reliably than IR-seq. This fraction held mixed bone marrow immune cells after CD138-negative sorting. About four fifths of IR-seq clonotypes had a single read, yet these held roughly 3.7% of reads.

The clonotype comes from a donor aged 40 or over with multiple myeloma. The gene calls are TRBV12-3 or TRBV12-4 and TRBJ2-5; TRBD1 aligns across 9 bases. Sequenced: a population of CD138-negative cells sorted from bone marrow. The CDR3, as DNA: TGTGCCAGCAGTCCGCCGGACAGGGGATGGGAGACCCAGTACTTC. This sequence encodes CASSPPDRGWETQYF.